The T cell receptor (beta chain) under discussion was sequenced for a study of T cell responses to AZD1222 COVID-19 vaccine. Overall study findings and caveats: Donors, mostly white British, included more females; clonal diversity was possibly underestimated. Sampled repertoires all dated from after the peak T cell response. At 160-218 and 743-854, vaccine-associated CD4 TCRs were dominant, and they spanned spike.

Repertoires were generated with immunoSEQ multiplex PCR, while TCRdb's copy carries only in-frame clones and drops some. The sample carries almost 95,000 clones, less than 85% recorded once. Trimming removed 7 bases from V and 14 bases from J, with 27 bases in between. Germline CDR1 and CDR2: MNHEY and SVGAGI. This CDR3 region has 15 residues. About this clone: Its antigen is undetermined.

The sequence derives from an adult who received the AZD1222 COVID-19 vaccine. The sequencing here drew on peripheral blood, taken 28 days after the second AZD1222 dose. This rearrangement joins TRBV6-5 to TRBJ2-1, with D possibly matching TRBD2 (6 bases). CDR3 in DNA: TGTGCCAGCATTCCGGGACTCCCTGCCGGTAGAGAGGAGTTCTTC. Protein: CASIPGLPAGREEFF.